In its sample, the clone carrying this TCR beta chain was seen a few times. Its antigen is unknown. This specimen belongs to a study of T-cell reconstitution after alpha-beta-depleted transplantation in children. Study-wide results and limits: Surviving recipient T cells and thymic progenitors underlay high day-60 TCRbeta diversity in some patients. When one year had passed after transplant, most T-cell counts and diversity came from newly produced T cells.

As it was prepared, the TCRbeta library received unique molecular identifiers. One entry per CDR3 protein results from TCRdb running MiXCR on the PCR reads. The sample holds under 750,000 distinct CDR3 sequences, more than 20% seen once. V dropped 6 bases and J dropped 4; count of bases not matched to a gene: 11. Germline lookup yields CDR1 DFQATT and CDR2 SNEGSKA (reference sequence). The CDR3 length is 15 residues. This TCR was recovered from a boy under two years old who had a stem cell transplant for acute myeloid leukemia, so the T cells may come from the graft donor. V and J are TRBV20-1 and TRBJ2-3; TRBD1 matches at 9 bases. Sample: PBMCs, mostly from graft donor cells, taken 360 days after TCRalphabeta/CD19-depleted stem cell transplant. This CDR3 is CSASLYRGLADTQYF. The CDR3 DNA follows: TGCAGTGCCAGCTTGTACAGGGGGCTGGCAGATACGCAGTATTTT.